This T cell receptor beta chain was recovered during a study of T cell responses to AZD1222 COVID-19 vaccine. Study-wide results and caveats: Vaccination with two AZD1222 doses was followed by a rise in Spike-specific TCR breadth and depth. Donors were chiefly white British, with a greater number of females, and clonal diversity was perhaps underestimated.

This clone was counted a single time. Its antigen remains unidentified. The assay was immunoSEQ multiplex PCR, and TCRdb's table has in-frame clones only and misses some. The top ten clones hold 5.5% to 7% of a sample with over 100,000 clones, approximately 88% of them seen once. The CDR3 sequence is 16 residues long. V was cut by 4 bases and J by 0 bases, with 10 bases left in between. CDR1 and CDR2 (germline): SNHLY, FYNNEI. V and J are TRBV2 and TRBJ1-6, with a tentative D call TRBD1 (5 bases). The sequence came from an adult in good health. This specimen consisted of peripheral blood, obtained on day 0 of AZD1222 vaccination. This CDR3 reads CASSAGLYSYNSPLHF. In DNA, the CDR3 is TGTGCCAGCAGTGCGGGACTCTACTCCTATAATTCACCCCTCCACTTT.